This TCR beta chain was sequenced in a study of PD-L1 blockade in urothelial cancer. Across the study: Patients began atezolizumab, 1,200 mg intravenously every 3 weeks, in the mid-2010s. Samples came from 3 weeks, at the second dose, and 6 weeks into treatment. Findings of the study overall: Below-median pretreatment blood TCR clonality was a predictor of better survival.

Assay used: immunoSEQ multiplex PCR; TCRdb lists only in-frame clones, some missing. The sample holds around 80,000 clones, 75% to 95% seen once. The time point denotes: peripheral blood 6 weeks after treatment start. Between 1 and 8 samples, pretreatment and on-treatment, were given by each patient. This clone has only a few counts. Its antigen is not known. Trimming took off 5 bases at V and 6 bases at J, with 20 bases between the two ends. This CDR3 contains 15 residues. CDR1 and CDR2 (germline): MGHRA, YSYEKL. Sequences were derived from PBMCs, sampled around atezolizumab (anti-PD-L1) treatment. The receptor comes from a woman at least 80 years old with urothelial cancer. V gene TRBV4-1 combines with J gene TRBJ2-7, with D possibly TRBD1 on 6 matching bases. CDR3 amino acids: CASSAQGQGPSEQYF. In DNA form, the CDR3 reads TGCGCCAGCAGCGCGCAGGGGCAGGGTCCCTCCGAGCAGTACTTC.